This T cell receptor (beta chain) was sequenced in a study of T cells in Graves' hyperthyroidism and ophthalmopathy. The CDR3 covers 22 residues. Trimming at V came to 5 bases and at J to 2 bases, leaving 27 bases not matched to a gene. The germline gives CDR1 LGHNT, CDR2 FRNRAP. An absence of ophthalmopathy progression within 18 months meant stable Graves' hyperthyroidism. Amplification of TCR beta CDR3 regions used RNA as the template. The HTBI primer set served for first-round RT-PCR of the TCR CDR3. TCRdb recomputed calls from the multiplex PCR reads with MiXCR, one row per CDR3 protein. The sample records roughly 740,000 distinct CDR3 sequences, approximately 16% being singletons. This clonotype has more than one count but fewer than ten.

The sample consisted of blood. The rearrangement joins TRBV12-5 to TRBJ1-1, with 9 bases lining up with TRBD1. The TCR sequence derives from a man younger than 30 with Graves' hyperthyroidism. CDR3 coding DNA: TGTGCTAGTGGTCTAAGCCCGTTGGGACAGGGCGCATTTGTGGGGACAAACACTGAAGCTTTCTTT. As protein: CASGLSPLGQGAFVGTNTEAFF.